The rows below give T cell receptor beta chains drawn from one sample of a study of blood T cell repertoires in COVID-19. The assay was immunoSEQ multiplex PCR, and TCRdb's table has in-frame clones only and misses some. The sample carries about 260,000 clones, more than 75% recorded once. The specimen sequenced was peripheral blood. The receptors shown here come from a man in his forties with active or convalescent COVID-19. Both conserved end residues are part of each CDR3. D genes are given only for firm matches. Clone size, where shown, is once, few, many, or a class for clones that have expanded.

>TRBV5-1|TRBD1|TRBJ2-6|NA
TGCGCCAGCGTCCGGGACAGACCCTCTGGGGCCAACGTCCTGACTTTC
CASVRDRPSGANVLTF
>TRBV6-5|TRBD1|TRBJ2-7|NA
TGTGCCAGCAGTACCCAGGGACAGCATTTTGTGCAGCAGTACTTC
CASSTQGQHFVQQYF
>TRBV11-3|TRBD2|TRBJ2-7|NA
TGTGCCAGCAGCTCCACCGGGACTAGATCCTACGAGCAGTACTTC
CASSSTGTRSYEQYF
>TRBV5-6|TRBD1|TRBJ1-1|NA
TGTGCCAGCAGCTGGGGGACAGGGAACACTGAAGCTTTCTTT
CASSWGTGNTEAFF
>TRBV2|TRBD1|TRBJ2-7|NA
TGTGCCAGCAGTGGGACAGGGAACTACGAGCAGTACTTC
CASSGTGNYEQYF
>TRBV10-1|NA|TRBJ2-3|NA
TGCGCCAGCAGACCGAGTGAGGGAACAGATACGCAGTATTTT
CASRPSEGTDTQYF
>TRBV4-2|NA|TRBJ2-7|NA
TGTGCCAGCAGCCAAGAATCGGGCTACGAGCAGTACTTC
CASSQESGYEQYF
>TRBV19|NA|TRBJ2-3|NA
TGTGCCAGTAGTACCCTGTCGGGCGGGAGCACAGATACGCAGTATTTT
CASSTLSGGSTDTQYF
>TRBV5-1|TRBD1|TRBJ1-3|NA
TGCGCCAGCAGCTCCCGACAGGGCGGAAACACCATATATTTT
CASSSRQGGNTIYF
>TRBV11-3|NA|TRBJ2-7|few
TGTGCCAGCAGCTTAGCGACTATGTCCTACGAGCAGTACTTC
CASSLATMSYEQYF
>TRBV5-1|NA|TRBJ2-7|NA
TGCGCCAGCAGCTTTATGCCCAGGGGGTCCCTTAGGAGGGACTCTTACGAGCAGTACTTC
CASSFMPRGSLRRDSYEQYF
>TRBV25-1|TRBD2|TRBJ2-2|NA
TGTGCCAGCCGACCCGCGGGGAGGGCGGGGGAGCTGTTTTTT
CASRPAGRAGELFF
>TRBV5-1|NA|TRBJ2-2|NA
TGCGCCAGCAGCTTTTCCCCGGGAGCAAACACCGGGGAGCTGTTTTTT
CASSFSPGANTGELFF
>TRBV7-6|TRBD2|TRBJ2-7|NA
TGTGCCAGCAGCTTAGAGGTGGGGGGGGACGGAGGGTTCCACGAGCAGTACTTC
CASSLEVGGDGGFHEQYF
>TRBV5-8|TRBD2|TRBJ2-7|NA
TGTGCCAGCAGCTTGTCCCGGCGGGACAGGCGACTAGCGGGAGACAACGAGCAGTACTTC
CASSLSRRDRRLAGDNEQYF
>TRBV19|NA|TRBJ1-5|NA
TGTGCCAGTAATCAGGGGTTTTCCCCCAATCAGCCCCAGCATTTT
CASNQGFSPNQPQHF
>TRBV3-1/TRBV3-2|NA|TRBJ1-1|NA
TGTGCCAGCAGCCAAGGGGCTACAGGGAACACTGAAGCTTTCTTT
CASSQGATGNTEAFF
>TRBV7-9|NA|TRBJ2-7|once
TGTGCCAGCAGCTCCGAAGGCAGGGGAATTATCTTC
CASSSEGRGIIF
>TRBV9|NA|TRBJ1-1|NA
TGTGCCAGCAGCGGTACAGAGGAAGCTTTCTTT
CASSGTEEAFF
>TRBV24-1|TRBD2|TRBJ2-1|NA
TGTGCCACCAGTGATACTGGGACTAGCGGGACCAATGAGCAGTTCTTC
CATSDTGTSGTNEQFF
>TRBV6-5|TRBD1|TRBJ2-5|NA
TGTGCCAGCAGTTACGGTCAGGGGGCGACCCAGTACTTC
CASSYGQGATQYF
>TRBV5-1|NA|TRBJ2-1|NA
TGCGCCAGCAGCTCCTCGTTGAACAACAATGAGCAGTTCTTC
CASSSSLNNNEQFF
>TRBV10-2|NA|TRBJ2-7|NA
TGCGCCAGCCAGACCCTCGACAGGTCGGGCGAGCAGTACTTC
CASQTLDRSGEQYF
>TRBV3-1/TRBV3-2|NA|TRBJ2-7|once
TGTGCCAGCAGCCAGGAGGGCCGTAACGAGCAGTACTTC
CASSQEGRNEQYF
>TRBV28|TRBD2|TRBJ2-7|NA
TGTGCCAGCATAGCCGGACTAGCAGGTGGCGAGCAGTACTTC
CASIAGLAGGEQYF
>TRBV19|NA|TRBJ1-1|NA
TGTGCCAGTAGTCCCGAGGGGCAGGTCCTCGGCGGGGCCACTGAAGCTTTCTTT
CASSPEGQVLGGATEAFF
>TRBV5-1|TRBD1|TRBJ2-7|NA
TGCGCCAGCAGCTTCCGGGACAGGGGTTACGAGCAGTACTTC
CASSFRDRGYEQYF
>TRBV10-1|TRBD2|TRBJ2-3|NA
TGCGCCAGCAGTGCCCAACTAGCGGGGAACACAGATACGCAGTATTTT
CASSAQLAGNTDTQYF
>TRBV14|TRBD1|TRBJ1-3|NA
TGTGCCAGCAGCCAAACAGGGGCGGGAAACACCATATATTTT
CASSQTGAGNTIYF
>TRBV4-2|TRBD2|TRBJ2-7|NA
TGTGCCAGCAGCCAAGAGGGGACTAGCGCCTTCGGGCAGTACTTC
CASSQEGTSAFGQYF
>TRBV6-5|NA|TRBJ1-5|NA
TGTGCCAGCAGCTATGGACTCACTAATCAGCCCCAGCATTTT
CASSYGLTNQPQHF
>TRBV4-1|NA|TRBJ2-1|NA
TGCGCCAGCAGCCAAGAGGGCTTGGGAGCCCAAGCCCCCTACAATGAGCAGTTCTTC
CASSQEGLGAQAPYNEQFF
>TRBV24-1|NA|TRBJ1-2|NA
TGTGCCACCAGTGACAGGGGAAGCGTCTATGGCTACACCTTC
CATSDRGSVYGYTF
>TRBV19|NA|TRBJ1-1|NA
TGTGCCAGTAGTATACTGGGAGTGAGGACTGAAGCTTTCTTT
CASSILGVRTEAFF
>TRBV29-1|TRBD2|TRBJ2-3|NA
TGCAGCGTTGAAGGGGGGGAGGGTAGCACAGATACGCAGTATTTT
CSVEGGEGSTDTQYF
>TRBV4-1|NA|TRBJ2-7|NA
TGCGCCAGCAGCCAAGGAGCTTACGAGCAGTACTTC
CASSQGAYEQYF
>TRBV27|TRBD2|TRBJ2-7|NA
TGTGCCAGCAGTGTCATAGCGGGGCCCCCCTACGAGCAGTACTTC
CASSVIAGPPYEQYF